The entry that follows covers one T cell receptor (beta chain) sequence. Its antigen specificity is not known. Base-call qualities are not available, and no considerably larger clone is one nucleotide away. Each collaborating institution followed its own protocols to collect whole blood in K2EDTA tubes. Collaborator samples were shipped for TCRbeta analysis as frozen whole blood, isolated PBMCs, or DNA extracted from either sample type. This entry is derived from a study of blood T cell repertoires in COVID-19 (dated by TCRdb to about 2020). Background for the entire study: The collaborator samples originated in the United States, Italy and Spain and spanned the acute and convalescent phases of COVID-19. The material from the prospective study consisted of cDNA or gDNA derived from T cells, B-cell-depleted T cells, or PBMCs. The repertoires were released in a freely available public database meant as a resource for research on the immune response to SARS-CoV-2. The samples were drawn from the first 160 participants of the ongoing ImmuneRACE study and from about 1,200 subjects provided by 6 global collaborators. Subjects who had been exposed to COVID-19, were actively infected with it, or had recovered from it provided the deeply sampled blood TCRbeta repertoires that made up the dataset. A de-identified subject ID, COVID-19 status, age in years and sex were almost always included in the sample metadata. Where HLA class I and class II types were available, the types were taken from metadata supplied by the sample provider, not from assay-based typing. Broad study findings and their caveats: How much clinical and demographic metadata was included differed by source and by participant, and the metadata was provided uncurated.

TCRbeta CDR3 regions were amplified from genomic DNA by means of the immunoSEQ Assay, a bias-controlled multiplex PCR. In the paper's pipeline: Within the assay, amplification of reference gene primers was used to estimate how many nucleated cells each sample contained. To quantify the absolute abundance of each unique TCRbeta CDR3 rearrangement, sequence reads were collapsed and filtered. For each sample, productive Simpson clonality was calculated as the square root of Simpson's diversity index across productive rearrangements. In its TCRdb copy, this immuneACCESS table keeps in-frame sequences only and misses some clones. Where compared with another copy, unresolved V genes explain less than half of these, and the others have no known cause. The DNA gave D and trimming, while V, J and clone size come from that table. The sample table shows about 110,000 clones, and just over 75% are seen once. The leading ten clones occupy 3% to 4% of the sample.

The clonotype was recovered from a woman aged 80 or over with acute or convalescent COVID-19. The sample taken for sequencing was peripheral blood.

The DNA sequence is TGTGCCAGCAGAAGGACTAGCGGGGGTTACGCCGCAGATACGCAGTATTTT. Translation gives CASRRTSGGYAADTQYF. The rearrangement joined TRBV27 to TRBJ2-3, with TRBD2 identical over 13 junction bases. Here V drops 6 bases and J drops 4 bases, and the junction holds 10 bases not matched to any gene. CDR1 MNHEY and CDR2 SMNVEV are derived from the germline V gene (reference sequence). The CDR3 numbers 17 residues from cysteine through phenylalanine. Only the CDR3 region is kept as DNA, spanning 51 bases read in frame from base 1.